The clone carrying this T cell receptor (beta chain) has a single count. What it recognizes is unknown. The study enrolled healthy HIV-negative adults without recent acute infections or vaccinations as donors. Libraries were prepared by immunoSEQ multiplex PCR; TCRdb keeps only in-frame clonotypes and omits some of them. The repertoire holds some 690,000 clones, 90% seen once, with 34% in the top ten. The data were taken from a study of shared clonotypes between healthy human individuals. Trimming shortened V by 3 bases and J by 0 bases, and 12 bases separated the two germline ends. The CDR3 covers 15 residues. Germline V lookup: CDR1 SGHDT, CDR2 YYEEEE. Study observations and caveats: Larger estimated richness was generally seen in naive subsets than in memory subsets.

This chain connects TRBV5-6 to TRBJ1-1, with a tentative D call TRBD1 (5 bases). Sequenced input: memory CD8+ T cells from PBMCs. Regarding subset: CD45RO+ cells pooled with CCR7-negative TemRA cells. This sequence originates from a man in his late teens or twenties in good health. Some clones in this sample may be carry-over from other donors' samples. The CDR3 DNA sequence: TGTGCCAGCAGCTCCTGGGGGAAATTGAACACTGAAGCTTTCTTT. Translating it yields CASSSWGKLNTEAFF.